This TCR beta chain comes out of a study of technical replicates of blood from a few donors (dated by TCRdb to about 2017). Library generation was performed with the immunoSEQ multiplex PCR assay. TCRdb retrieved this table from immuneACCESS and kept in-frame rearrangements only. Not all clones are present; in checked studies, unresolved V genes account for under half, and no reason is known for the remainder. The sample contains about 59,000 clones, 93% of them found a single time. The ten most abundant clones make up roughly 4% of the sample. CDR1 and CDR2 are drawn from the germline V gene: MGHRA, YSYEKL. From cysteine to phenylalanine, the CDR3 is 12 amino acids long. CDR3 DNA is the only sequence kept; it has 36 bases, read in frame from the first base. V was cut back by 7 bases and J by 3 bases, leaving a gap of 9 bases between them. Concerning this clone itself: The antigen it binds to is not known. The record has no base qualities; no much larger clone is one base away.

The sample was PBMCs. Here the chain combines TRBV4-1 and TRBJ1-1, with the D gene not clear enough to name. The TCR comes from a human donor in good health. Some clones in this sample may be carry-over from other donors' samples. The nucleotide sequence is given as TGCGCCAGCAACTCTGAGGACACTGAAGCTTTCTTT. Translated, it gives CASNSEDTEAFF.